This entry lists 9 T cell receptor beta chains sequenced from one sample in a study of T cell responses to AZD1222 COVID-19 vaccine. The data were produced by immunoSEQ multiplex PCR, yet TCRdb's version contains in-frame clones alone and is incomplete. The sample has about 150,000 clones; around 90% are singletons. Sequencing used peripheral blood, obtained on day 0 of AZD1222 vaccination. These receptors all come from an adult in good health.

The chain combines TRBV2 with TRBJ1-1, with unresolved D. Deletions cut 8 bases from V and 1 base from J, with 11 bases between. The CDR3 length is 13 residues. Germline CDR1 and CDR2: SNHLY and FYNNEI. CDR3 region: CASRAETNTEAFF. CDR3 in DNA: TGTGCCAGCCGAGCGGAAACGAACACTGAAGCTTTCTTT. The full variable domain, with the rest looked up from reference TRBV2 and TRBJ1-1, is EPEVTQTPSHQVTQMGQEVILRCVPISNHLYFYWYRQILGQKVEFLVSFYNNEISEKSEIFDDQFSVERPDGSNFTLKIRSTKLEDSAMYFCASRAETNTEAFFGQGTRLTVV.

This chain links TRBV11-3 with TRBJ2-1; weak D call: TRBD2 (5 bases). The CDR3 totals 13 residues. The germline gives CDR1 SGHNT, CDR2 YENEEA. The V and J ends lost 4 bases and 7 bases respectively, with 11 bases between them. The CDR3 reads CASSSSRGNEQFF. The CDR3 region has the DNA TGTGCCAGCAGCTCCTCCCGAGGGAATGAGCAGTTCTTC.

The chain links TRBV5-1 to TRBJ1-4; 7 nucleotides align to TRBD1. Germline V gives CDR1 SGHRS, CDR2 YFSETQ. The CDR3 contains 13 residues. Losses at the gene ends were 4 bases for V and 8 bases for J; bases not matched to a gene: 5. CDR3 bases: TGCGCCAGCAGCCGGGACAGTGAGGAAAAACTGTTTTTT. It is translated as CASSRDSEEKLFF. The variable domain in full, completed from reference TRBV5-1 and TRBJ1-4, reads KAGVTQTPRYLIKTRGQQVTLSCSPISGHRSVSWYQQTPGQGLQFLFEYFSETQRNKGNFPGRFSGRQFSNSRSEMNVSTLELGDSALYLCASSRDSEEKLFFGSGTQLSVL.

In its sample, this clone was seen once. The chain's CDR3 is CASSLAGPLEQYF. CDR3 sequence (DNA): TGTGCCAGCAGTTTAGCGGGACCTCTCGAGCAGTACTTC. V usage is TRBV12-3 or TRBV12-4 and J usage is TRBJ2-7, with D tentatively TRBD1 or TRBD2 (5 bases each). This CDR3 contains 13 residues. V was clipped by 0 bases and J by 6 bases, with 9 bases between them.

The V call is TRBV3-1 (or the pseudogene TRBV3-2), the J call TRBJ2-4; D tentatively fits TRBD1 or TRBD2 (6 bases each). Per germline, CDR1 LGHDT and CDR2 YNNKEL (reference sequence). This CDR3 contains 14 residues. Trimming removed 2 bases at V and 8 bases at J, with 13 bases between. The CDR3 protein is CASSQRGTVDIQYF. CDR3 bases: TGTGCCAGCAGCCAAAGGGGGACTGTAGACATTCAGTACTTC.

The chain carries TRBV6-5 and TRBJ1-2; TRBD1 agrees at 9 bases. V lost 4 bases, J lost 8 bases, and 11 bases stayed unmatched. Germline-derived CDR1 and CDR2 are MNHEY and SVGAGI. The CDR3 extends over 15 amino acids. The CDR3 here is CASSSRTGERRGYTF. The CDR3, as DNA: TGTGCCAGCAGTTCCCGGACAGGGGAGCGAAGGGGCTACACCTTC.

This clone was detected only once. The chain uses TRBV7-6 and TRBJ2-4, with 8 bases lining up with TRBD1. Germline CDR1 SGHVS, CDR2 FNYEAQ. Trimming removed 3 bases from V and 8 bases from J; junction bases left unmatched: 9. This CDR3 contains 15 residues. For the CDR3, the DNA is TGTGCCAGCAGCTTTTCCCCGGACAGGGCGGACATTCAGTACTTC. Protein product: CASSFSPDRADIQYF. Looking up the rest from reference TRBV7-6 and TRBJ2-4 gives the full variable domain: GAGVSQSPRYKVTKRGQDVALRCDPISGHVSLYWYRQALGQGPEFLTYFNYEAQQDKSGLPNDRFSAERPEGSISTLTIQRTEQRDSAMYRCASSFSPDRADIQYFGAGTRLSVL.

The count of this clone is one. The CDR3 loop is CASSDSKGTGSLYTF. The CDR3 DNA sequence: TGTGCCAGCAGTGATAGTAAAGGGACAGGGAGTCTCTACACCTTC. The gene calls are TRBV6-1 and TRBJ1-2; 9 bases are a match to TRBD1. The ends lost 3 bases at V and 10 bases at J; junction bases unmatched: 12. The germline V gene encodes CDR1 MNHNS and CDR2 SASEGT. The CDR3 is 15 amino acids.

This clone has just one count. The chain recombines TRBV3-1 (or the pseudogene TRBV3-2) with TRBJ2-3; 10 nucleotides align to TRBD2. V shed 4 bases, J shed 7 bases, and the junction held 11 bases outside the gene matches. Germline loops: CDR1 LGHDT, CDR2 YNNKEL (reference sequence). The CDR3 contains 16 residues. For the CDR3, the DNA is TGTGCCAGCAGCCTCCCGGGAAGCGGGGGGGTAAATACGCAGTATTTT. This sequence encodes CASSLPGSGGVNTQYF.